Described below is a single TCR beta chain sequence and its context. The data were taken from a study of blood T cell repertoires in COVID-19. Study summary: Researchers got acute and convalescent COVID-19 samples from the United States, Italy and Spain. PBMCs, B-cell-depleted T cells, or T cells were the source of the cDNA or gDNA that made up the material.

Original methodology: For nucleated cells, counts were estimated from reference gene primer amplification. Only in-frame clones appear in the TCRdb table, and some are missing; sequencing was by immunoSEQ multiplex PCR. The V and J calls and clone size are taken from that table; D and trimming were inferred from the DNA. Found here are about 150,000 clones, 75% to 95% of them singletons; the top ten hold roughly 0.54%. The sequence came from a man aged 45-65 years with acute or convalescent COVID-19. Sequencing input: peripheral blood.

The CDR3 sequence: CSASAYGTNNEQFF. In nucleotides, the CDR3 is TGCAGTGCTAGTGCGTACGGGACTAACAATGAGCAGTTCTTC. The chain joins TRBV20-1 to TRBJ2-1; 7 positions agree with TRBD2. Per germline, CDR1 DFQATT and CDR2 SNEGSKA (reference sequence). The CDR3 contains 14 residues. The J segment lost 5 bases and the V segment lost 3 bases, leaving 7 bases of the junction unmatched.